These T cell receptor beta chains were read from a single sample in a study of blood T cell repertoires in COVID-19. Data came from immunoSEQ multiplex PCR; TCRdb stores just in-frame clones and leaves some out. The data hold around 130,000 clones, with approximately 85% observed a single time. Sample: peripheral blood. Every receptor here comes from a human donor in a cohort sampled during active COVID-19. Both conserved end residues are part of each CDR3.

TRBJ2-5 TRBV3-1/TRBV3-2 CASSQEVATPRNF
TRBJ2-5 TRBV4-1 CASSQGLAGAPGTQYF
TRBJ2-3 TRBV4-2 CASSQSRALAGIADTQYF
TRBJ1-4 TRBV6-5 CASSNQGSANEKLFF
TRBJ1-1 TRBV7-9 CASSLGQGYTEAFF
TRBJ2-2 TRBV20-1 CSASDGDTGELFF
TRBJ1-5 TRBV19 CASSAIGGQGAGSNQPQHF
TRBJ2-7 TRBV6-5 CASSYGTGYEQYF
TRBJ1-1 TRBV10-1 CASSPVRGSPEAFF
TRBJ1-2 TRBV7-9 CASSAPGQTAYGYTF
TRBJ2-7 TRBV6-1 CASSEMRTGPHEQYF
TRBJ2-5 TRBV5-6 CASSLSLASGGLEETQYF
TRBJ1-2 TRBV5-1 CASSLGGERVHGYTF
TRBJ2-1 TRBV7-9 CASSLQGQAKNNEQFF
TRBJ1-4 TRBV7-3 CASSSRDRGQGGTNEKLFF
TRBJ2-2 TRBV7-2 CASSLATSGGLTGELFF
TRBJ2-1 TRBV7-8 CASSSRYNEQFF
TRBJ2-5 TRBV15 CATSRGGDREETQYF
TRBJ2-3 TRBV7-6 CASGRGVTDTQYF
TRBJ1-1 TRBV5-4 CASRRGLLANTEAFF
TRBJ2-5 TRBV27 CASSLYSGEETQYF
TRBJ2-3 TRBV6-5 CASSRTGLTDTQYF
TRBJ2-3 TRBV6-5 CASSDRGRDTQYF
TRBJ1-2 TRBV5-1 CASSPGQLYGYTF
TRBJ1-3 TRBV27 CASSLSAVKQGDGNTIYF
TRBJ1-1 TRBV5-1 CASSLAGPRGNTEAFF
TRBJ1-2 TRBV5-8 CASRKGLPYGYTF
TRBJ2-7 TRBV5-4 CASSLGGIAGGYEQYF
TRBJ2-3 TRBV4-2 CASSPNQRSGGSDTQYF
TRBJ1-1 TRBV12-3/TRBV12-4 CASSFSGEGAFF
TRBJ1-4 TRBV7-9 CASSLDVGEKLFF
TRBJ2-3 TRBV5-1 CASSRDRGADTQYF
TRBJ2-5 TRBV24-1 CAIERDISYQETQYF
TRBJ2-3 TRBV6-9 CARTRYGSTDTQYF
TRBJ2-3 TRBV2 CAKRGPRGETDTQYF
TRBJ1-2 TRBV19 CASSRSPGQGTGGYTF
TRBJ1-2 TRBV12-3/TRBV12-4 CASSPDRIYGYTF
TRBJ1-5 TRBV3-1/TRBV3-2 CASSPEVGVQPQHF
TRBJ1-1 TRBV19 CASNPTGGNTEAFF
TRBJ2-7 TRBV5-4 CASSLATGLAIYEQYF
TRBJ1-2 TRBV27 CASSLSAGTDNGYTF
TRBJ1-3 TRBV5-4 CASSLPGGTGNTIYF
TRBJ2-7 TRBV6-5 CASSSRDRSYEQYF
TRBJ2-3 TRBV19 CASSIGTSGAPDTQYF
TRBJ2-1 TRBV12-3/TRBV12-4 CASSFRGLDEQFF
TRBJ2-7 TRBV4-1 CASSPGQSSDEQYF